This TCR beta chain was obtained from a study of blood T cell repertoires in COVID-19. Authors' data handling: It was from reference gene primer amplification that nucleated cell counts were estimated. Libraries were prepared by immunoSEQ multiplex PCR; TCRdb keeps only in-frame clonotypes and omits some of them. Clone size and the V and J calls come from that table; the DNA yielded D and trimming. The table has around 200,000 clones, about 85% seen once. Seattle patients were enrolled while actively infected and followed longitudinally. Comments on this clone: At the DNA level, this CDR3 is encoded by other sequences in the same sample as well.

The sample comprised peripheral blood. The clonotype originates from a woman aged 40 to 55 with COVID-19, enrolled during active disease.

The CDR3 nucleotides read TGCGCCAGCAGCTTGGTGGCTAGCGGGGGGCAAGAGACCCAGTACTTC. Amino acids: CASSLVASGGQETQYF. The rearrangement links TRBV5-1 to TRBJ2-5; 11 bases match TRBD2. CDR3 size: 16 residues. V trimming: 0 bases; J trimming: 2 bases; junction bases outside the gene matches: 3. The V gene's germline CDR1 is SGHRS and CDR2 YFSETQ.